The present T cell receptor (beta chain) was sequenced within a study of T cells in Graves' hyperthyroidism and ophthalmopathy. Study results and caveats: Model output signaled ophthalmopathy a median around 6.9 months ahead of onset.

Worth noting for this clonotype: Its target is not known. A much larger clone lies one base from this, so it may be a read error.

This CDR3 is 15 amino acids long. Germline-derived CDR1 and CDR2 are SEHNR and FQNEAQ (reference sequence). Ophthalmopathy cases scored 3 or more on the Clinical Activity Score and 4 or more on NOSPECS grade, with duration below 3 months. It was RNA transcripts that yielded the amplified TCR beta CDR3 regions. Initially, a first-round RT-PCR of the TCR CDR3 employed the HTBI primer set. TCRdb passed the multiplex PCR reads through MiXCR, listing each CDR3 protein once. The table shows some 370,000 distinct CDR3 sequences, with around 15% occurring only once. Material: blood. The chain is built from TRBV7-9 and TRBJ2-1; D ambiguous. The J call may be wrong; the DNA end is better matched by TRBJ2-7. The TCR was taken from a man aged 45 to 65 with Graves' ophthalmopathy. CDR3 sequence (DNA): TGTGCCAGCAGCGGCACTCGGAACTCCTACAATGAGCAGTACTTC. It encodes CASSGTRNSYNEQYF.